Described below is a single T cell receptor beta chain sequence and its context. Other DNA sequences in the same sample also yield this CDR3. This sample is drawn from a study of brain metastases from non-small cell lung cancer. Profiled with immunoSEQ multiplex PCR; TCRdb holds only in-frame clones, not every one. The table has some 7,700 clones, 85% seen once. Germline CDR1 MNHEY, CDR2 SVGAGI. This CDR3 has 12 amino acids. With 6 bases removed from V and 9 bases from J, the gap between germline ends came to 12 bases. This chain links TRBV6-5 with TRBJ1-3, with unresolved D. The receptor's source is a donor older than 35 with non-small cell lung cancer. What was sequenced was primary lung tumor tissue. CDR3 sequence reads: CASRLAGSTIYF. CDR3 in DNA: TGTGCCAGCAGGCTAGCGGGTTCCACCATATATTTT.